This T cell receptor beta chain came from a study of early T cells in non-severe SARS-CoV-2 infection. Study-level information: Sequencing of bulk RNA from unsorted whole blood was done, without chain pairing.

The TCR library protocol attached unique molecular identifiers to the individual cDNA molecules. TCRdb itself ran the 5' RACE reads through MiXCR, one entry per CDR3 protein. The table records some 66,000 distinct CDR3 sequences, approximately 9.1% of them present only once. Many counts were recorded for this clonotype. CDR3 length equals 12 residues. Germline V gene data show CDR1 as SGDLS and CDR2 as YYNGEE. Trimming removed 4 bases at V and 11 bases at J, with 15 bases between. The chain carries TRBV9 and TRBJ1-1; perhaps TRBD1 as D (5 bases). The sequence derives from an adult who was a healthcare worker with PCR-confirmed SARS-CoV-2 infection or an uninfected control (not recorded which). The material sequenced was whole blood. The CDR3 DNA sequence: TGTGCCAGCAGCAGAGGTCCAGGGAAGGCTTTCTTT. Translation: CASSRGPGKAFF.